Listed here are 30 T cell receptor beta chains from one sample, sequenced in a study of cytomegalovirus exposure and HLA in healthy donors. PCR was performed using 60 Vbeta and 13 Jbeta primers. TCRdb's copy holds only in-frame clones and misses some; the assay was immunoSEQ multiplex PCR. The sample has about 120,000 clones, more than 55% seen once. The sequenced sample consisted of PBMCs. These receptors were obtained from a man aged 18 to 35 in good health and CMV-seronegative.

V gene TRBV28 combines with J gene TRBJ1-1, with D unresolved. Germline lookup yields CDR1 MDHEN and CDR2 SYDVKM. The CDR3 extends over 13 amino acids. The germline V and J ends were trimmed by 5 bases and 6 bases, with 13 bases remaining between them. CDR3 in amino acids: CASSRRGHAEAFF. CDR3 coding DNA: TGTGCCAGCAGTCGCCGGGGTCACGCTGAAGCTTTCTTT.

The V gene is TRBV7-9, the J gene TRBJ2-1; 8 positions agree with TRBD2. The CDR3 is 17 amino acids. Germline V CDR1 and CDR2: SEHNR, FQNEAQ (reference sequence). The V and J ends lost 3 bases and 7 bases, in that order; junction bases with no gene match: 14. The CDR3 here is CASSLVLSGGGSNEQFF. Here the CDR3 DNA reads TGTGCCAGCAGCTTGGTGCTAAGCGGGGGTGGGAGTAATGAGCAGTTCTTC.

The chain combines TRBV15 with TRBJ1-4; D gene unclear. CDR3 length: 15 amino acids. With 6 bases removed from V and 3 bases from J, the gap between germline ends came to 14 bases. Per the germline V gene, CDR1 is LNHNV and CDR2 is YYDKDF (reference sequence). Here the CDR3 DNA reads TGTGCCACCAGAAGGTCGGGAAGATCTAATGAAAAACTGTTTTTT. This codes for CATRRSGRSNEKLFF.

The chain couples TRBV28 to TRBJ2-1, with a tentative D call TRBD1 (6 bases). From germline, CDR1 is MDHEN and CDR2 SYDVKM. V lost 5 bases and J 3 bases, leaving 11 bases between the germline ends. The CDR3 spans 14 residues. CDR3 sequence (DNA): TGTGCCAGCAGTCGGACAGCGATCTACAATGAGCAGTTCTTC. Residues: CASSRTAIYNEQFF.

The chain employs TRBV7-9 and TRBJ1-1; D call uncertain. The CDR3 loop spans 13 amino acids. Germline V gene lookup returns CDR1 SEHNR and CDR2 FQNEAQ (reference sequence). V gave up 5 bases and J gave up 1 base, with 8 bases separating them. The DNA for the CDR3 is TGTGCCAGCAGCCAGACAACGAACACTGAAGCTTTCTTT. Translated, it gives CASSQTTNTEAFF.

The V call is TRBV30, the J call TRBJ2-7, with 11 bases lining up with TRBD2. Germline assignment: CDR1 GTSNPN and CDR2 SVGIG (reference sequence). This CDR3 is built from 17 residues. Trimming took 8 bases from V and 0 from J; bases not matched to a gene: 15. The CDR3 sequence: CAGLSGIAGGSSYEQYF. CDR3 coding DNA: TGTGCCGGGCTTAGCGGGATAGCGGGGGGGAGCTCCTACGAGCAGTACTTC.

DNA for the CDR3: TGTGCCAGCAGTTACGTTGGGGCCGGGCCCCAGCATTTT. Protein sequence: CASSYVGAGPQHF. The chain combines TRBV6-5 with TRBJ1-5, with TRBD1 as a possible D gene (5 bases). There are 13 residues in the CDR3. V lost 2 bases to trimming and J lost 9 bases, with 11 bases between them. From germline, CDR1 is MNHEY and CDR2 SVGAGI.

The rearrangement links TRBV9 to TRBJ1-1, with D possibly TRBD1 on 6 matching bases. The germline V gene encodes CDR1 SGDLS and CDR2 YYNGEE. Trimming pared 0 bases from V and 2 bases from J, leaving 11 bases between. The CDR3 is made up of 15 amino acids. The CDR3, as DNA: TGTGCCAGCAGCGTAGTGGCAGGGGCAAACACTGAAGCTTTCTTT. Protein: CASSVVAGANTEAFF.

A few counts support this clone. The chain has TRBV6-1 and TRBJ2-5; D gene ambiguous. The CDR3 extends over 17 amino acids. Germline V gene sequence: CDR1 MNHNS, CDR2 SASEGT. V lost 2 bases and J lost 1, with 17 bases in between. DNA of the CDR3: TGTGCCAGCAGTGAAATCGGATGGCAGGTTCCCCAAGAGACCCAGTACTTC. This translates into CASSEIGWQVPQETQYF.

V gene TRBV9 combines with J gene TRBJ2-1; D not certain. Germline V lookup: CDR1 SGDLS, CDR2 YYNGEE. V gave up 2 bases and J gave up 6 bases, with 12 bases separating them. This CDR3 region has 14 residues. CDR3 region: CASSVIPGGNEQFF. The CDR3 DNA reads TGTGCCAGCAGCGTGATTCCGGGTGGCAATGAGCAGTTCTTC.

The gene calls are TRBV6-6 and TRBJ1-2; D uncertain. CDR3 length: 14 amino acids. With 6 bases removed from V and 7 bases from J, the gap between germline ends came to 18 bases. From germline, CDR1 is MNHNY and CDR2 SVGAGI (reference sequence). CDR3 DNA: TGTGCCAGCAGCCCAAGGGAGGGCCGGAGTGGCTACACCTTC. Its translation is CASSPREGRSGYTF.

The V call is TRBV10-3, the J call TRBJ2-2; 11 nucleotides align to TRBD2. Germline loops: CDR1 ENHRY, CDR2 SYGVKD. The CDR3 is 15 amino acids. The V and J ends lost 7 bases and 4 bases, in that order; junction bases with no gene match: 5. The CDR3 region is CAINRLAGPTGELFF. The CDR3 region has the DNA TGTGCCATCAACAGACTAGCGGGACCCACCGGGGAGCTGTTTTTT.

The gene calls are TRBV2 and TRBJ2-5, with a possible D match to TRBD2 (5 bases). The length of the CDR3 is 13 residues. CDR1 and CDR2 (germline): SNHLY, FYNNEI. V lost 6 bases to trimming and J lost 1 base, with 9 bases between them. The CDR3 sequence is CASRRLRQETQYF. CDR3 bases: TGTGCCAGCAGAAGACTACGCCAAGAGACCCAGTACTTC.

For the CDR3, the DNA is TGTGCCAGCAGCTCAAGCAGGGCCCGCTCCTACAATGAGCAGTTCTTC. Residues: CASSSSRARSYNEQFF. V is TRBV7-7 and J is TRBJ2-1, with a tentative D call TRBD1 (5 bases). CDR3 length: 16 amino acids. Germline CDR1 reads SSHAT; CDR2 reads FNYEAQ (reference sequence). Trimming shortened V by 4 bases and J by 0 bases, and 13 bases separated the two germline ends.

The rearrangement links TRBV19 to TRBJ2-1; 8 bases agree with TRBD1. Per the germline V gene, CDR1 is LNHDA and CDR2 is SQIVND (reference sequence). The CDR3 has 15 residues. After removal of 5 bases from V and 6 bases from J, the junction contained 9 bases not matched to a gene. The CDR3 reads CASSPDRGTFNEQFF. CDR3 nucleotide sequence: TGTGCCAGTAGTCCAGACAGGGGAACGTTCAATGAGCAGTTCTTC.

The rearrangement joins TRBV6-1 to TRBJ2-1; 8 positions match TRBD2. Germline V CDR1 and CDR2: MNHNS, SASEGT. The CDR3 is 14 amino acids. V was pared by 8 bases and J by 5 bases, with 8 bases of the junction left unmatched. The DNA for the CDR3 is TGTGCCAGCGTGGGGACTAGAGAGCACAATGAGCAGTTCTTC. Encoded protein: CASVGTREHNEQFF.

The rearrangement joins TRBV5-1 to TRBJ1-2; 10 nucleotides align to TRBD1. The trim removed 5 bases at V and 4 bases at J, leaving 11 bases unmatched. From germline, CDR1 is SGHRS and CDR2 YFSETQ. The CDR3 spans 16 residues. Here the CDR3 DNA reads TGCGCCAGCAGACGGGACAGGGGATTGCAATCCTATGGCTACACCTTC. Amino acids: CASRRDRGLQSYGYTF.

V usage is TRBV7-8 and J usage is TRBJ2-1; 13 bases line up with TRBD2. The CDR3 consists of 15 residues. V trimming: 4 bases; J trimming: 6 bases; junction bases outside the gene matches: 3. The germline V gene encodes CDR1 SGHVS and CDR2 FQNEAQ. In DNA form, the CDR3 reads TGTGCCAGCAGCTCCGGACTAGCGGGAGTCAATGAGCAGTTCTTC. Its translation is CASSSGLAGVNEQFF.

The V call is TRBV29-1, the J call TRBJ1-4, with a tentative D call TRBD1 (5 bases). The germline V and J ends were trimmed by 6 bases and 8 bases, with 10 bases remaining between them. The CDR3 has 11 amino acids. Looked up from germline, CDR1 is SQVTM and CDR2 is ANQGSEA. CDR3 DNA sequence: TGCAGCGTCAACTCAGGGGAAAAACTGTTTTTT. Translation gives CSVNSGEKLFF.

The chain links TRBV10-2 to TRBJ1-5; TRBD1 matches at 9 bases. The CDR3 extends over 20 amino acids. V was pared by 0 bases and J by 5 bases, with 17 bases of the junction left unmatched. CDR1 WSHSY and CDR2 SAAADI come from the germline V gene. Written as DNA, the CDR3 is TGCGCCAGCAGTGAGTCGAGTTTTTTGGGGGGACAGGGAGGACATCAGCCCCAGCATTTT. Its protein is CASSESSFLGGQGGHQPQHF.

In its sample, this clone was seen once. The chain recombines TRBV10-3 with TRBJ1-2; TRBD1 agrees at 9 bases. The germline V gene has CDR1 ENHRY and CDR2 SYGVKD. The CDR3 is made up of 15 amino acids. V was pared by 4 bases and J by 4 bases, with 7 bases of the junction left unmatched. The CDR3: CAISGRDREGYGYTF. CDR3 DNA sequence: TGTGCCATCAGTGGTCGGGACAGGGAAGGCTATGGCTACACCTTC.

This chain uses TRBV30 with TRBJ2-6; TRBD2 might be the D (5 bases). The CDR3 spans 16 residues. Per the germline V gene, CDR1 is GTSNPN and CDR2 is SVGIG (reference sequence). Trimming left V 2 bases short and J 0 bases short, with 11 bases between. CDR3 nucleotides: TGTGCCTGGAGTCCTTCTCGGGGCTCTGGGGCCAACGTCCTGACTTTC. Its protein is CAWSPSRGSGANVLTF.

This clone is a singleton in its sample. The rearrangement uses TRBV10-3 and TRBJ2-1; 13 nucleotides align to TRBD2. The V segment lost 3 bases and the J segment 0 bases; nucleotides outside the gene matches: 11. From germline, CDR1 is ENHRY and CDR2 SYGVKD. This CDR3 spans 20 amino acids. CDR3 in DNA: TGTGCCATCAGTGACATTCCACTAGCGGGGGGGCCGAGCTCCTACAATGAGCAGTTCTTC. Protein: CAISDIPLAGGPSSYNEQFF.

This chain uses TRBV7-9 with TRBJ2-7; 14 nucleotides agree with TRBD2. This CDR3 is 16 amino acids long. CDR1 and CDR2 from the germline V gene are SEHNR and FQNEAQ (reference sequence). V shed 1 base, J shed 7 bases, and the junction held 6 bases outside the gene matches. The CDR3 nucleotides read TGTGCCAGCAGCTTAGGCCCGGGACTAGCGGGAGATGAGCAGTACTTC. Encoded protein: CASSLGPGLAGDEQYF.

The rearrangement links TRBV6-1 to TRBJ1-5, with D perhaps matching TRBD1 (5 bases). This CDR3 comprises 15 residues. V was clipped by 4 bases and J by 12 bases, with 22 bases between them. The germline V gene has CDR1 MNHNS and CDR2 SASEGT. The CDR3 spells CASSVGSTLLGGQHF. The CDR3 DNA sequence: TGTGCCAGCAGTGTGGGCAGTACTCTTCTGGGGGGCCAGCATTTT.

The J gene is TRBJ2-1, the V gene TRBV7-8, with TRBD2 matching over 8 bases. V lost 2 bases, J lost 10 bases, and 13 bases stayed unmatched. CDR1 and CDR2 (germline): SGHVS, FQNEAQ. The CDR3 loop spans 16 amino acids. Written as DNA, the CDR3 is TGTGCCAGCAGCTTAAGCATGGGACTAGATTCACACGAGCAGTTCTTC. Translation: CASSLSMGLDSHEQFF.

This chain uses TRBV7-2 with TRBJ2-3, with D perhaps matching TRBD1 (6 bases). V lost 3 bases, J lost 1 base, and 8 bases lay in between. The CDR3 length is 14 residues. Germline V CDR1 and CDR2: SGHTA, FQGNSA. The CDR3 region is CASSFDRRTDTQYF. CDR3 nucleotide sequence: TGTGCCAGCAGCTTTGACAGGCGCACAGATACGCAGTATTTT.

In this sample, this clone turned up a few times. This chain joins TRBV4-3 and TRBJ2-5; 12 positions match TRBD2. The CDR3 has 16 residues. V dropped 1 base and J dropped 6; count of bases not matched to a gene: 6. From germline, CDR1 is LGHNA and CDR2 YSLEER. Written as DNA, the CDR3 is TGCGCCAGCAGCCAAGGACTAGCGGGAGCTGAAAAGACCCAGTACTTC. Translation: CASSQGLAGAEKTQYF.

This clone appeared a few times. The V call is TRBV28, the J call TRBJ2-7; perhaps TRBD2 as D (5 bases). Germline loops: CDR1 MDHEN, CDR2 SYDVKM. This CDR3 is built from 11 residues. V was pared by 6 bases and J by 3 bases, with 6 bases between. As DNA, the CDR3 is TGTGCCAGCAGACGGGACTACGAGCAGTACTTC. This translates into CASRRDYEQYF.

The chain employs TRBV19 and TRBJ2-7, with D perhaps matching TRBD1 (7 bases). Germline CDR1 is LNHDA and CDR2 is SQIVND (reference sequence). This CDR3 region has 15 residues. The V gene lost 6 bases and the J gene lost 2 bases, with 17 bases spanning the gap. For the CDR3, the DNA is TGTGCCAGTAGCTCGGGGCAGGGGGGAGCCTACGAGCAGTACTTC. It is translated as CASSSGQGGAYEQYF.